Below, 20 T cell receptor beta chains from the same sample are listed, as sequenced in a study of post-analysis software for immune sequencing data. Overall study findings and caveats: Controls had lower frequencies than patients of roughly five TRBV segments, which included TRBV5-6, TRBV5-1 and TRBV20-1.

The antigens these receptors bind are not known. Libraries were made from TCR beta cDNA, and they carried unique molecular identifiers. A single record per CDR3 protein comes from TCRdb applying MiXCR to the PCR reads. This sample has a few hundred thousand distinct CDR3 sequences; 30% to 45% occur once, and the top ten carry roughly 4.8%. Sequencing used blood. Receptors were obtained from a girl aged 5 to 17 with multiple sclerosis.

The J gene is TRBJ2-3, the V gene TRBV6-5; 8 nucleotides align to TRBD2. Germline V CDR1 and CDR2: MNHEY, SVGAGI. V was clipped by 8 bases and J by 6 bases; unmatched bases: 7. The CDR3 is made up of 13 amino acids. This chain's CDR3 is CASQAGEADTQYF. Here the CDR3 DNA reads TGTGCCAGCCAAGCGGGGGAAGCGGATACGCAGTATTTT.

This clonotype appeared a few times. This may stem from a read error, because a much larger clone lies one nucleotide away. The chain carries TRBV24-1 and TRBJ2-4, with a weak D call TRBD1 (5 bases). Gene TRBJ2-5 matches the end of the DNA better, so the J call may be wrong. Germline V CDR1 and CDR2: KGHDR, SFDVKD. CDR3 length equals 11 residues. DNA for the CDR3: TGTACCACCAGTGCAGGGGAGACCCAGTACTTC. This gives the protein CTTSAGETQYF.

V usage is TRBV19 and J usage is TRBJ2-1; 8 nucleotides match TRBD1. Germline lookup yields CDR1 LNHDA and CDR2 SQIVND (reference sequence). V shed 5 bases and J 1 base; nucleotides not matched to a gene: 10. This CDR3 is 17 amino acids long. As DNA, the CDR3 is TGTGCCAGTAGTCCCTCCTCAGGGGGCCTATCCTACAATGAGCAGTTCTTC. It encodes CASSPSSGGLSYNEQFF.

This clonotype was counted ten times or more. The chain carries TRBV5-1 and TRBJ2-1, with 8 nucleotides matching TRBD1. Per the germline V gene, CDR1 is SGHRS and CDR2 is YFSETQ. Trimming cost V 4 bases and J 5 bases; bases outside gene matches: 5. CDR3 length: 14 amino acids. The CDR3 spells CASSTTGADNEQFF. The CDR3 nucleotides read TGCGCCAGCAGCACGACAGGGGCTGACAATGAGCAGTTCTTC.

Comment on this clonotype: This may be a read error: a much more frequent sequence differs by one nucleotide. The chain carries TRBV7-9 and TRBJ2-1, with 8 bases that match TRBD2. The CDR3 extends over 17 amino acids. From germline, CDR1 is SEHNR and CDR2 FQNEAQ (reference sequence). CDR3 sequence (DNA): TGTGCCAGCAGCCCCCGGCTGGCGGGGGGCTCCCACAATGAGCAGTTCTTC. Its protein is CASSPRLAGGSHNEQFF.

As regards this clonotype: A much larger clone is a single base away; this may be a read error. The J gene is TRBJ1-1, the V gene TRBV20-1, with TRBD1 as a possible D gene (5 bases). Germline CDR1 DFQATT, CDR2 SNEGSKA (reference sequence). The CDR3 is 13 residues long. The V gene lost 1 base and the J gene lost 11 bases, with 17 bases spanning the gap. The CDR3 DNA follows: TGCAGTGCTAGAGTCAACATGGGGCAGGATGCTTTCTTT. Amino acid sequence: CSARVNMGQDAFF.

In regard to this clonotype: The junction shows a germline mismatch at one end, possibly a read error. V gene TRBV30 combines with J gene TRBJ1-4, with D maybe TRBD1 (6 bases). This CDR3 has 15 amino acids. CDR1 and CDR2 from the germline V gene are GTSNPN and SVGIG (reference sequence). CDR3 in amino acids: CAWRAAGVIREKRFF. The CDR3 nucleotides read TGTGCCTGGAGAGCCGCAGGGGTTATACGTGAAAAACGGTTTTTT.

In this sample, this clonotype turned up many times. The V and J genes are TRBV28 and TRBJ2-3; D not certain. The CDR3 is made up of 12 amino acids. Looked up from germline, CDR1 is MDHEN and CDR2 is SYDVKM. Trimming cost V 6 bases and J 6 bases, with 10 bases left between them. CDR3 coding DNA: TGTGCCAGCAGCCTCCGGCGGGATACGCAGTATTTT. Translation: CASSLRRDTQYF.

The chain uses TRBV5-1 and TRBJ2-7; 8 nucleotides match TRBD2. With 2 bases clipped from V and 6 bases from J, the junction kept 10 bases outside the gene matches. Germline lookup yields CDR1 SGHRS and CDR2 YFSETQ. The CDR3 has 15 amino acids. The CDR3 loop reads CASSLSSGGLGEQYF. DNA for the CDR3: TGCGCCAGCAGCTTAAGTTCGGGGGGACTAGGCGAGCAGTACTTC.

This clonotype was seen repeatedly, ten times or more. The chain is built from TRBV29-1 and TRBJ1-2, with 10 nucleotides matching TRBD1. CDR1 and CDR2 from the germline V gene are SQVTM and ANQGSEA. CDR3 size: 16 residues. V shed 0 bases, J shed 5 bases, and the junction held 9 bases outside the gene matches. Here the CDR3 reads CSVEDRYRDRGYGYTF. Written as DNA, the CDR3 is TGCAGCGTTGAAGATCGTTACCGGGACAGGGGATATGGCTACACCTTC.

The J gene is TRBJ1-2, the V gene TRBV20-1; D is perhaps TRBD1 (6 bases). Trimming took off 1 base at V and 4 bases at J, with 13 bases between the two ends. This CDR3 comprises 14 residues. Germline CDR1 DFQATT, CDR2 SNEGSKA (reference sequence). The CDR3: CSARGSGRGYGYTF. The CDR3 region has the DNA TGCAGTGCTAGAGGCAGCGGCAGGGGCTATGGCTACACCTTC.

The chain joins TRBV20-1 to TRBJ2-1, with TRBD1 as a possible D gene (6 bases). From germline, CDR1 is DFQATT and CDR2 SNEGSKA (reference sequence). The length of the CDR3 is 16 residues. The germline V and J ends were trimmed by 3 bases and 0 bases, with 15 bases remaining between them. As DNA, the CDR3 is TGCAGTGCTAGTGTACAGGGTTACAGCTCCTACAATGAGCAGTTCTTC. Protein: CSASVQGYSSYNEQFF.

At least ten counts were recorded for this clonotype. The chain employs TRBV5-5 and TRBJ2-1; TRBD2 matches at 7 bases. V dropped 0 bases and J dropped 4; count of bases not matched to a gene: 7. CDR1 and CDR2 (germline): SGHKS, YYEKEE (reference sequence). The CDR3 is 16 amino acids. The CDR3: CASSLATSSGYNEQFF. The CDR3, as DNA: TGTGCCAGCAGCTTGGCGACTAGTAGCGGGTACAATGAGCAGTTCTTC. Full variable domain (missing parts from reference TRBV5-5 and TRBJ2-1): DAGVTQSPTHLIKTRGQQVTLRCSPISGHKSVSWYQQVLGQGPQFIFQYYEKEERGRGNFPDRFSARQFPNYSSELNVNALLLGDSALYLCASSLATSSGYNEQFFGPGTRLTVL.

This sequence joins TRBV6-2 or TRBV6-3 and TRBJ2-7; no definite D call. CDR3 length: 12 residues. Trimming took off 6 bases at V and 6 bases at J, with 12 bases between the two ends. The germline gives CDR1 MNHEY, CDR2 SVGEGT. The CDR3 spells CASSTLTSEQYF. Here the CDR3 DNA reads TGTGCCAGCAGCACTTTGACTTCCGAGCAGTACTTC.

This clonotype showed up just a few times. This chain joins TRBV5-5 and TRBJ2-3; 11 nucleotides match TRBD2. Losses at the gene ends were 1 base for V and 14 bases for J; bases not matched to a gene: 15. The CDR3 runs to 16 residues. The germline V gene has CDR1 SGHKS and CDR2 YYEKEE (reference sequence). The CDR3 loop reads CASSLWLAGGTGELYF. CDR3 coding DNA: TGTGCCAGCAGCTTGTGGCTAGCGGGGGGCACCGGGGAGCTGTATTTT.

J is TRBJ2-5 and V is TRBV11-2; D assignment may be TRBD1 or TRBD2 (5 bases each). The end of the DNA aligns better with TRBJ2-7, so the J call may be wrong. The CDR3 runs to 15 residues. Per germline, CDR1 SGHAT and CDR2 FQNNGV. The CDR3 sequence is CASSLADIPGVEQYF. The CDR3 nucleotides read TGTGCCAGCAGCTTAGCGGACATACCCGGGGTCGAGCAGTACTTC.

This clonotype has a count of ten or more. The chain employs TRBV4-2 and TRBJ2-5; 7 bases align to TRBD1. From germline, CDR1 is LGHNA and CDR2 YNFKEQ. The junction had 3 bases not matched to a gene; V was cut back by 2 bases and J by 0 bases. The CDR3 runs to 15 residues. This CDR3 reads CASSQPGTDQETQYF. The CDR3 DNA sequence: TGTGCCAGCAGCCAACCAGGGACAGACCAAGAGACCCAGTACTTC.

This clonotype was detected ten times or more. The chain has TRBV5-6 and TRBJ2-2, with TRBD2 matching 10 bases. This CDR3 is built from 16 residues. V trimming: 2 bases; J trimming: 4 bases; junction bases outside the gene matches: 5. CDR1 and CDR2 from the germline V gene are SGHDT and YYEEEE. CDR3 residues: CASSLPGLAVTGELFF. CDR3 coding DNA: TGTGCCAGCAGCTTACCTGGACTAGCGGTCACCGGGGAGCTGTTTTTT.

In its sample, this clonotype was seen a few times. The J gene is TRBJ2-2, the V gene TRBV20-1; tentatively, D is TRBD2 (5 bases). The germline V gene has CDR1 DFQATT and CDR2 SNEGSKA (reference sequence). Between the trimmed V and J ends, which lost 5 bases and 6 bases, there was a span of 16 bases. CDR3 length: 14 amino acids. CDR3 DNA sequence: TGCAGTGCTTTGGACCCTGGAGGTGCCGGGGAGCTGTTTTTT. Translated, it gives CSALDPGGAGELFF.

The chain is built from TRBV5-5 and TRBJ1-2, with D tentatively TRBD1 (6 bases). CDR3 length: 18 amino acids. Trimming took off 4 bases at V and 2 bases at J, with 24 bases between the two ends. The V gene's germline CDR1 is SGHKS and CDR2 YYEKEE (reference sequence). The CDR3 protein is CASSPVPVGGATNYGYTF. CDR3 bases: TGTGCCAGCAGCCCGGTCCCCGTTGGGGGCGCTACCAACTATGGCTACACCTTC.